This T cell receptor (beta chain) was retrieved from a study of shared clonotypes between healthy human individuals. With regard to this clone: Its antigen remains unknown.

Whole-study findings and limits: Generation probabilities of non-shared clonotypes were lower (relative to those shared by all four donors). In general, naive subsets displayed greater estimated richness than memory subsets did.

Original data processing: ImmunoSEQ only sent back junction sequences with no quality scores, so filtering was done differently. Assay: immunoSEQ multiplex PCR; the TCRdb copy retains only in-frame clones and omits some. V and J calls and clone size are given by that table; D and trimming were obtained from the DNA. The data show roughly 2.2 million clones, with about 92% seen just once and 0.39% held by the top ten. CDR1 and CDR2 from the germline V gene are LNHDA and SQIVND (reference sequence). The CDR3 contains 14 residues. V gave up 5 bases and J gave up 1 base; unmatched junction bases: 4. Sequencing was done on a sample of naive CD4+ T cells from PBMCs. Subset in this sample: CD45RA+ positively selected. This TCR derives from a man between 18 and 35 years old in good health. Some clones in this sample may be carry-over from other donors' samples. The J gene is TRBJ2-7, the V gene TRBV19; TRBD2 agrees at 8 bases. The CDR3 coding sequence is TGTGCCAGTAGTTCTCTAGCGGGTTCCTACGAGCAGTACTTC. This codes for CASSSLAGSYEQYF.